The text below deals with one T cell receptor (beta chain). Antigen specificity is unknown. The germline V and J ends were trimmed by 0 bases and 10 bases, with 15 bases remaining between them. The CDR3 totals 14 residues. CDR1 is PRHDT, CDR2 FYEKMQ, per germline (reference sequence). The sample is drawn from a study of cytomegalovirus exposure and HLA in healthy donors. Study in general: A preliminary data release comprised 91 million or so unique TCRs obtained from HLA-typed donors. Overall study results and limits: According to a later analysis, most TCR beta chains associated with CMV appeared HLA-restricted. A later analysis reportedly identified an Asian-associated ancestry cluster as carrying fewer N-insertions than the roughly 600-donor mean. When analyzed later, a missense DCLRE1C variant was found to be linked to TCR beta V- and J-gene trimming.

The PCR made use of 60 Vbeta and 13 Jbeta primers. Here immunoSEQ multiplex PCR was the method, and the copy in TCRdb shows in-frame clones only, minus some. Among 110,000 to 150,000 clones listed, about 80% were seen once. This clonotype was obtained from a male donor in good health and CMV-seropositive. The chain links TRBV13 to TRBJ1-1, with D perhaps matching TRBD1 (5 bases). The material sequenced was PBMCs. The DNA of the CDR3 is TGTGCCAGCAGCTTAGGGCCGGGGGGTTCAGTAGCTTTCTTT. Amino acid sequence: CASSLGPGGSVAFF.